This entry features one T cell receptor beta chain sequence. Germline CDR1 and CDR2: SGHVS and FQNEAQ. V was clipped by 1 base and J by 4 bases, with 11 bases between them. The CDR3 totals 14 residues. Authors' data handling: Amplifying reference gene primers gave estimates of nucleated cell counts. Generated by immunoSEQ multiplex PCR, the TCRdb table keeps only in-frame clones and is missing some. The DNA gave D and trimming, while V, J and clone size come from that table. There are under 120,000 clones in the sample; 85% to 90% occur only once, and about a third lies in the top ten. This entry comes from a study of blood T cell repertoires in COVID-19. Study-level information: The United States, Italy and Spain were the sources of the acute and convalescent COVID-19 samples. Sample material is recorded as cDNA or gDNA derived from T cells, B-cell-depleted T cells, or PBMCs.

This chain joins TRBV7-8 and TRBJ2-7; perhaps TRBD1 as D (5 bases). The sample taken for sequencing was peripheral blood. This receptor was taken from a woman of 80 years or more with acute or convalescent COVID-19. The DNA for the CDR3 is TGTGCCAGCAGCTTAGGGACAACCACTTACGAGCAGTACTTC. As protein: CASSLGTTTYEQYF. The variable domain in full, with the rest retrieved from reference TRBV7-8 and TRBJ2-7, is GAGVSQSPRYKVAKRGQDVALRCDPISGHVSLFWYQQALGQGPEFLTYFQNEAQLDKSGLPSDRFFAERPEGSVSTLKIQRTQQEDSAVYLCASSLGTTTYEQYFGPGTRLTVT.